Here is one TCR beta chain with its context. This sample stems from a study of patients and donors after allogeneic stem cell transplantation. The CDR3 has 12 amino acids. V was trimmed by 5 bases and J by 4 bases, leaving 8 bases between them. One entry per CDR3 protein results from TCRdb running MiXCR on the RT-PCR reads. This repertoire shows about a million distinct CDR3 sequences, about a sixth found once; its top ten account for approximately 5.9%. Source material: blood, either unsorted or a sorted T cell fraction (not recorded which). The receptor was isolated from a human donor who was either an allogeneic HSCT recipient or a stem cell or donor lymphocyte infusion donor (not recorded which). It is not recorded whose cells these are; they may come from a transplant donor. J is TRBJ1-2 and V is TRBV12-3 or TRBV12-4, with no clear D. CDR3: CASSRNFYGYTF. In nucleotides, the CDR3 is TGTGCCAGCAGTAGGAATTTCTATGGCTACACCTTC.